Shown below are 25 T cell receptor beta chains from a single sample sequenced in a study of blood T cell repertoires in COVID-19. The assay was immunoSEQ multiplex PCR, and TCRdb's table has in-frame clones only and misses some. The sample has over 200,000 clones; around 87% are singletons. The sample consisted of peripheral blood. These TCRs come from a woman aged 45-59 years with acute or convalescent COVID-19.

V is TRBV7-3 and J is TRBJ2-1, with a weak D call TRBD1 (5 bases). The CDR3 is made up of 15 amino acids. Trimming took off 5 bases at V and 0 bases at J, with 11 bases between the two ends. Germline lookup yields CDR1 SGHTA and CDR2 FQGTGA. The DNA of the CDR3 is TGTGCCAGCAGCGGTGCAGACAGCTCCTACAATGAGCAGTTCTTC. Its translation is CASSGADSSYNEQFF.

The chain carries TRBV21-1 and TRBJ2-5; no DNA check was done on the table's D call, TRBD2. TRBV21-1 represents a pseudogene. The CDR3 totals 17 residues. The CDR3 loop is CASSKVGTSGSLETQYF. CDR3 DNA sequence: TGTGCCAGCAGCAAAGTTGGGACTAGCGGGAGTCTTGAGACCCAGTACTTC.

This chain uses TRBV9 with TRBJ2-5, with 9 nucleotides matching TRBD2. Looked up from germline, CDR1 is SGDLS and CDR2 is YYNGEE. This CDR3 has 16 residues. The ends lost 4 bases at V and 0 bases at J; junction bases unmatched: 7. As DNA, the CDR3 is TGTGCCAGCAGCCCCCTAGCGGGGTCATACCAAGAGACCCAGTACTTC. It yields the protein CASSPLAGSYQETQYF.

The gene calls are TRBV7-9 and TRBJ2-1, with 8 bases aligning to TRBD2. CDR3 size: 18 residues. Trimming removed 1 base from V and 2 bases from J; junction bases left unmatched: 10. Germline V CDR1 and CDR2: SEHNR, FQNEAQ (reference sequence). The CDR3 DNA is TGTGCCAGCAGCTTAGGCTGGGGCGGGAGGTTGGCCTACAATGAGCAGTTCTTC. This gives the protein CASSLGWGGRLAYNEQFF. The variable domain in full, with the rest retrieved from reference TRBV7-9 and TRBJ2-1, is DTGVSQNPRHKITKRGQNVTFRCDPISEHNRLYWYRQTLGQGPEFLTYFQNEAQLEKSRLLSDRFSAERPKGSFSTLEIQRTEQGDSAMYLCASSLGWGGRLAYNEQFFGPGTRLTVL.

The chain employs TRBV7-3 and TRBJ2-5; D is possibly TRBD2 (5 bases). The CDR3 is 15 amino acids. Germline values: CDR1 SGHTA, CDR2 FQGTGA. V dropped 1 base and J dropped 1 base, with 10 bases sitting between them. CDR3 amino acids: CASSLSGSVQETQYF. Written as DNA, the CDR3 is TGTGCCAGCAGCTTAAGCGGGTCAGTCCAAGAGACCCAGTACTTC.

The V call is TRBV2, the J call TRBJ1-1, with D perhaps TRBD1 (5 bases). Germline values: CDR1 SNHLY, CDR2 FYNNEI. V lost 1 base and J lost 7, with 7 bases in between. This CDR3 region has 12 residues. Here the CDR3 reads CASSEVGVEAFF. The DNA for the CDR3 is TGTGCCAGCAGTGAAGTAGGGGTTGAAGCTTTCTTT. Full variable domain (rest looked up from reference TRBV2 and TRBJ1-1): EPEVTQTPSHQVTQMGQEVILRCVPISNHLYFYWYRQILGQKVEFLVSFYNNEISEKSEIFDDQFSVERPDGSNFTLKIRSTKLEDSAMYFCASSEVGVEAFFGQGTRLTVV.

V and J are TRBV6-5 and TRBJ2-7, with D maybe TRBD2 (7 bases). The germline gives CDR1 MNHEY, CDR2 SVGAGI. The V end lost 7 bases, the J end lost 5 bases, and 21 bases lay between the germline ends. The CDR3 has 15 residues. CDR3 amino acids: CASTSRGGGLDEQYF. The CDR3 DNA sequence: TGTGCCAGCACGTCGAGGGGGGGTGGGTTGGACGAGCAGTACTTC.

This chain links TRBV28 with TRBJ2-7; 11 bases are a match to TRBD1. J gave up 2 bases and V 4 bases, and 4 bases lay outside the gene matches. Germline V gene sequence: CDR1 MDHEN, CDR2 SYDVKM. The CDR3 is 15 residues long. As DNA, the CDR3 is TGTGCCAGCAGTTCAACGGGACAGGGGGCCTACGAGCAGTACTTC. Amino acids: CASSSTGQGAYEQYF.

The V call is TRBV28, the J call TRBJ1-2, with TRBD1 as a possible D gene (6 bases). CDR3 size: 15 residues. Germline assignment: CDR1 MDHEN and CDR2 SYDVKM. The ends were cut back, 3 bases at V and 5 bases at J, with 16 bases in the middle. CDR3 bases: TGTGCCAGCAGTTTGGGGAGGGGGGGTAAATATGGCTACACCTTC. The encoded protein is CASSLGRGGKYGYTF.

The gene calls are TRBV24-1 and TRBJ2-1, with 9 bases that match TRBD2. V lost 4 bases to trimming and J lost 5 bases; unmatched junction nucleotides: 2. The germline V gene has CDR1 KGHDR and CDR2 SFDVKD. CDR3 length: 14 amino acids. For the CDR3, the DNA is TGTGCCACCAGTGAGATAGCGGGGGACAATGAGCAGTTCTTC. As protein: CATSEIAGDNEQFF.

The chain has TRBV9 and TRBJ1-2, with 10 bases matching TRBD1. Germline V gene lookup returns CDR1 SGDLS and CDR2 YYNGEE. Trimming cost V 6 bases and J 8 bases; bases outside gene matches: 13. There are 15 residues in the CDR3. This CDR3 is CASTSTGGTSWGYTF. The CDR3 bases are TGTGCCAGCACTTCGACAGGGGGCACTTCTTGGGGCTACACCTTC.

Concerning this clone: One end of the junction fails to match germline, which may point to a read error. This chain joins TRBV7-7 and TRBJ1-4; 7 positions agree with TRBD1. CDR3 length equals 14 residues. Germline V gives CDR1 SSHAT, CDR2 FNYEAQ (reference sequence). The CDR3: CASSLGTDNEKLFF. CDR3 bases: TGTGCTAGCAGCTTAGGGACAGACAATGAAAAACTGTTTTTT. Using reference TRBV7-7 and TRBJ1-4 for the parts outside the CDR3, the full variable domain is GAGVSQSPRYKVTKRGQDVTLRCDPISSHATLYWYQQALGQGPEFLTYFNYEAQPDKSGLPSDRFSAERPEGSISTLTIQRTEQRDSAMYRCASSLGTDNEKLFFGSGTQLSVL.

V is TRBV14 and J is TRBJ2-3; D may be TRBD1 (5 bases). CDR1 is SGHDN and CDR2 is FVKESK in the germline V gene. Trimming left V 2 bases short and J 4 bases short, with 7 bases between. There are 13 residues in the CDR3. The CDR3 sequence is CASSQRGADTQYF. The CDR3 nucleotides are TGTGCCAGCAGCCAAAGGGGTGCAGATACGCAGTATTTT.

V gene TRBV2 combines with J gene TRBJ1-5; D might be TRBD1 (5 bases). In germline, CDR1 is SNHLY, CDR2 FYNNEI. CDR3 length: 12 amino acids. V lost 7 bases, J lost 9 bases, and 13 bases lay in between. The CDR3 DNA is TGTGCCAGCAAGATAGATCAGGGGCCCCAGCATTTT. Amino acids: CASKIDQGPQHF.

The V gene is TRBV5-1, the J gene TRBJ2-2; 9 bases agree with TRBD2. The CDR3 has 16 residues. V was clipped by 3 bases and J by 4 bases; unmatched bases: 7. Germline assignment: CDR1 SGHRS and CDR2 YFSETQ. The CDR3 nucleotides read TGCGCCAGCAGCTCTAATAGCGGGAGTGGCACCGGGGAGCTGTTTTTT. This gives the protein CASSSNSGSGTGELFF.

V is TRBV18 and J is TRBJ1-2; the D gene is possibly TRBD1 (5 bases). The CDR3 runs 17 residues. Germline-derived CDR1 and CDR2 are KGHSH and LQKENI. The V end was cut by 3 bases, the J end by 5 bases, with 22 bases between. CDR3 loop: CASSPRAIHVDSYGYTF. Written as DNA, the CDR3 is TGTGCCAGCTCACCCAGGGCCATCCACGTCGACAGTTATGGCTACACCTTC.

The chain employs TRBV5-1 and TRBJ2-5; 7 bases agree with TRBD1. Germline values: CDR1 SGHRS, CDR2 YFSETQ. The CDR3 is 14 residues long. V dropped 3 bases and J dropped 3; count of bases not matched to a gene: 5. CDR3 nucleotides: TGCGCCAGCAGCTATCAGGGGGTGGAAGAGACCCAGTACTTC. Encoded protein: CASSYQGVEETQYF.

This clone was counted ten times or more. V and J are TRBV29-1 and TRBJ2-1, with 12 bases matching TRBD2. V dropped 2 bases and J dropped 5; count of bases not matched to a gene: 1. This CDR3 contains 14 residues. CDR1 is SQVTM and CDR2 is ANQGSEA in the germline V gene. The CDR3 reads CSVERLAGDNEQFF. Written as DNA, the CDR3 is TGCAGCGTTGAACGACTAGCGGGAGACAATGAGCAGTTCTTC.

This clone has a handful of counts. The gene calls are TRBV6-5 and TRBJ2-1; TRBD2 aligns across 13 bases. There are 14 residues in the CDR3. The junction had 4 bases not matched to a gene; V was cut back by 6 bases and J by 8 bases. Germline V gene lookup returns CDR1 MNHEY and CDR2 SVGAGI. The CDR3 DNA follows: TGTGCCAGCAGACTAGCGGGAGGGCCCGATGAGCAGTTCTTC. Translated: CASRLAGGPDEQFF.

The chain joins TRBV7-9 to TRBJ2-7, with 10 positions matching TRBD2. Unmatched junction bases numbered 13, after V lost 7 bases and J lost 1 base. Germline V gene data show CDR1 as SEHNR and CDR2 as FQNEAQ (reference sequence). CDR3 length: 17 residues. CDR3 protein: CASTSITSLAGSYEQYF. CDR3 DNA sequence: TGTGCCAGCACCTCAATCACTTCACTAGCGGGATCCTACGAGCAGTACTTC.

The V gene is TRBV6-6, the J gene TRBJ1-2; 7 nucleotides match TRBD1. The junction had 9 bases not matched to a gene; V was cut back by 6 bases and J by 2 bases. CDR1 is MNHNY and CDR2 is SVGAGI in the germline V gene (reference sequence). The CDR3 loop spans 15 amino acids. CDR3 loop: CASRHKTDRNYGYTF. The CDR3 nucleotides read TGTGCCAGCAGACATAAAACGGACAGGAACTATGGCTACACCTTC.

The rearrangement uses TRBV6-1 and TRBJ1-2; maybe TRBD1 (5 bases). V was cut by 2 bases and J by 7 bases, with 11 bases left in between. Looked up from germline, CDR1 is MNHNS and CDR2 is SASEGT. This CDR3 comprises 13 residues. The chain's CDR3 is CASSELRVAGYTF. The CDR3 nucleotides read TGTGCCAGCAGTGAACTCAGGGTTGCTGGCTACACCTTC.

The rearrangement joins TRBV2 to TRBJ1-5; weak D call: TRBD1 (5 bases). Germline-derived CDR1 and CDR2 are SNHLY and FYNNEI. This CDR3 spans 16 amino acids. V was trimmed by 3 bases and J by 0 bases, leaving 12 bases between them. CDR3: CASSELRQNSNQPQHF. In DNA, the CDR3 is TGTGCCAGCAGTGAGTTGCGACAGAATAGCAATCAGCCCCAGCATTTT.

With regard to this clone: Since the CDR3 does not end with the conserved phenylalanine or tryptophan, this likely comes from a read error. It is unclear where the CDR3 begins or ends on the DNA, so no DNA is shown, and the CDR3 is as TCRdb lists it. The genes are TRBV27 and TRBJ2-7; TRBD2 is the table's D call and was not checked against the DNA. Germline V gene data show CDR1 as MNHEY and CDR2 as SMNVEV (reference sequence). Inclusive of both ends, the CDR3 amounts to 11 amino acids. CDR3: CASSLSGRPTL.

The chain carries TRBV6-2 or TRBV6-3 and TRBJ2-2; D possibly corresponds to TRBD2 (6 bases). Germline CDR1 MNHEY, CDR2 SVGEGT. The CDR3 is made up of 14 amino acids. V was clipped by 7 bases and J by 6 bases, with 15 bases between them. CDR3 amino acids: CASNPWGVSGELFF. CDR3 nucleotides: TGTGCCAGCAACCCTTGGGGGGTATCCGGGGAGCTGTTTTTT.